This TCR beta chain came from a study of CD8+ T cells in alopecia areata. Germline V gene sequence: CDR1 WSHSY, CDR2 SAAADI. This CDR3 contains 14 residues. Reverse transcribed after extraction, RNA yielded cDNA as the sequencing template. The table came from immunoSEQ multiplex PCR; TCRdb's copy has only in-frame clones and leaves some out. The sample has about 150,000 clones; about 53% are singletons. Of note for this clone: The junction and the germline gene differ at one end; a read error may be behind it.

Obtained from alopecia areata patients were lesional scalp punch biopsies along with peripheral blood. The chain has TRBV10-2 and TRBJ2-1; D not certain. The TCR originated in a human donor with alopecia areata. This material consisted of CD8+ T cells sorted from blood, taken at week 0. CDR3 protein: CATGSVTIYNERFF. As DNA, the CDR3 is TGCGCCACCGGAAGCGTCACTATTTACAATGAGCGGTTCTTC.